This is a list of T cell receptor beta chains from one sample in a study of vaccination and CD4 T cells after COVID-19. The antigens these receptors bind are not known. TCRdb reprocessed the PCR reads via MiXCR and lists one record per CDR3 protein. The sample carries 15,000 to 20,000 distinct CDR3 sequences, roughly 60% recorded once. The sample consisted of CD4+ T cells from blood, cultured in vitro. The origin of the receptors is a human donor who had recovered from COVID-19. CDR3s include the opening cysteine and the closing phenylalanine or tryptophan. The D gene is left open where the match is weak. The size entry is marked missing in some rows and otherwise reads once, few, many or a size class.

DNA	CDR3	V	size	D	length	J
TGCAGTGCTAGAGATTATTCGGTCACTGAAGCTTTCTTT	CSARDYSVTEAFF	TRBV20-1	NA	NA	13	TRBJ1-1
TGTGCCAGCAGTTGGGGACAGGGGATTTACGAGCAGTACTTC	CASSWGQGIYEQYF	TRBV27	NA	TRBD1	14	TRBJ2-7
TGTGCCAGCAGTATACAGGGGAGTGAGGAAGAGACCCAGTACTTC	CASSIQGSEEETQYF	TRBV2	NA	TRBD1	15	TRBJ2-5
TGTGCCAGCAGTTACTCCTCGCCTAACAGGGGCCCCAGCTCCTACAATGAGCAGTTCTTC	CASSYSSPNRGPSSYNEQFF	TRBV6-5	NA	TRBD1	20	TRBJ2-1
TGCAGTGCTAGAGGACCCAGGGGGGGGGGCAATCAGCCCCAGCATTTT	CSARGPRGGGNQPQHF	TRBV20-1	NA	TRBD1	16	TRBJ1-5
TGTGCCAGCAGTTTATCCCAGGTCAACACTGAAGCTTTCTTT	CASSLSQVNTEAFF	TRBV28	NA	NA	14	TRBJ1-1
TGCAGTGCTCGTAGGACTAGCGGGAGAACCGGGGAGCTGTTTTTT	CSARRTSGRTGELFF	TRBV20-1	few	TRBD2	15	TRBJ2-2
TGTGCCAGCAGCGGGGGACTCCCTGGAAACACCATATATTTT	CASSGGLPGNTIYF	TRBV2	NA	NA	14	TRBJ1-3
TGTGCCAGCAGCTTAGAACAGGTGGCTTTCTTT	CASSLEQVAFF	TRBV7-8	NA	NA	11	TRBJ1-1
TGTGCCAGCAGTTACAGTCTGGGGGGCACTAGAGGAGCTTTCTTT	CASSYSLGGTRGAFF	TRBV6-5	once	NA	15	TRBJ1-1
TGTGCCAGCTCACCACAAGGGGACCTGAACACTGAAGCTTTCTTT	CASSPQGDLNTEAFF	TRBV18	NA	NA	15	TRBJ1-1
TGCAGTGCTAGAGCCTCAGGGCTACAAGAGACCCAGTACTTC	CSARASGLQETQYF	TRBV20-1	few	NA	14	TRBJ2-5
TGTGCCAGCAGTTTTGAGGGTCCCTCTGAAGCTTTCTTT	CASSFEGPSEAFF	TRBV27	NA	NA	13	TRBJ1-1
TGTGCCAGCAGTCTCCACCTGCCGGGACAGGGGGATGGTGGAACTAATGAAAAACTGTTTTTT	CASSLHLPGQGDGGTNEKLFF	TRBV28	NA	TRBD1	21	TRBJ1-4
TGTGCCATCAGGGAAGGACAGGGACCTGGAAACACCATATATTTT	CAIREGQGPGNTIYF	TRBV10-3	few	TRBD1	15	TRBJ1-3
TGTGCCAGCAGTCCCAGGAGGCGGCTCTACGAGCAGTACTTC	CASSPRRRLYEQYF	TRBV27	NA	NA	14	TRBJ2-7
TGTGCCAGCAGGCAGGAGACCGGGGAGCTGTTTTTT	CASRQETGELFF	TRBV3-1	NA	NA	12	TRBJ2-2
TGTGCCAGCAGCCTTTGGGAGACCAATCAGCCCCAGCATTTT	CASSLWETNQPQHF	TRBV7-9	NA	NA	14	TRBJ1-5
TGTGCCAGCAGACTGGGACTAGCGGCCTGGGGGGAGCAGTTCTTC	CASRLGLAAWGEQFF	TRBV6-1	NA	TRBD2	15	TRBJ2-1
TGTGCCAGCAGTGACCCCAAAAACATTCAGTACTTC	CASSDPKNIQYF	TRBV6-1	NA	NA	12	TRBJ2-4
TGTGCCACCAGTGACCCATCCGGGACAGGGGAAAAACTGTTTTTT	CATSDPSGTGEKLFF	TRBV24-1	NA	TRBD1	15	TRBJ1-4
TGTGCCAGCAGCTCTAGCGGGAGCGGGACAGATACGCAGTATTTT	CASSSSGSGTDTQYF	TRBV7-3	NA	TRBD2	15	TRBJ2-3
TGTGCCATCTCAGGCGGACTAGCGGTTAACACCGGGGAGCTGTTTTTT	CAISGGLAVNTGELFF	TRBV10-3	once	TRBD2	16	TRBJ2-2
TGCAGTGCCCTCTGGGGGGGACTAGCGGGAGGAAGGTCCTACGAGCAGTACTTC	CSALWGGLAGGRSYEQYF	TRBV20-1	few	TRBD2	18	TRBJ2-7
TGCGCCAGCAGCTTGGACCCCCCGACAGGGGGCGGTGAGACCCAGTACTTC	CASSLDPPTGGGETQYF	TRBV5-1	NA	TRBD1	17	TRBJ2-5
TGTGCCAGCAGCAAAGCAATGCGGAACCAAGAGACCCAGTACTTC	CASSKAMRNQETQYF	TRBV21-1	NA	NA	15	TRBJ2-5
TGTGCCAGCAGCGGGGGGATTAACTATGGCTACACCTTC	CASSGGINYGYTF	TRBV7-8	few	NA	13	TRBJ1-2
TGTGCCAGCAGTTACTCGACCGGGGTCTACGAGCAGTACTTC	CASSYSTGVYEQYF	TRBV6-5	NA	NA	14	TRBJ2-7
TGTGCCAGCAGCTTAATGCCAGGACACAATCAGCCCCAGCATTTT	CASSLMPGHNQPQHF	TRBV7-2	few	NA	15	TRBJ1-5
TGTGCCAGCAGCCCAAACCCAGGGACGACTGGGGCCAACGTCCTGACTTTC	CASSPNPGTTGANVLTF	TRBV7-3	NA	NA	17	TRBJ2-6
TGTGCCAGCAGTGAAAGGAGCAGGGCCGGGGAGCTGTTTTTT	CASSERSRAGELFF	TRBV2	NA	NA	14	TRBJ2-2
TGTGCCAGCAGGTTCTCTCAGAGATCACCCCTCCACTTT	CASRFSQRSPLHF	TRBV6-1	NA	NA	13	TRBJ1-6
TGTGCCAGCAGGAATGGGGCTTTGGGATCCTATAATTCACCCCTCCACTTT	CASRNGALGSYNSPLHF	TRBV6-1	few	NA	17	TRBJ1-6
TGTGCCAGCAGTGCCCGGGACCACCCGAAGTTCTTC	CASSARDHPKFF	TRBV12-3/TRBV12-4	NA	NA	12	TRBJ2-1
TGCAGTGCAGAGGACAGGGCGAGCAATCAGCCCCAGCATTTT	CSAEDRASNQPQHF	TRBV20-1	few	TRBD1	14	TRBJ1-5
TGTGCCAGCAGCCACCCGGGACTGGCGTACGAGCAGTACTTC	CASSHPGLAYEQYF	TRBV7-2	NA	NA	14	TRBJ2-7
TGCAGTGCTTCTCTAGCGGGAGTGCAAGAGACCCAGTACTTC	CSASLAGVQETQYF	TRBV20-1	few	TRBD2	14	TRBJ2-5
TGTGCCAGCAGTTTTAACCCCCCTTCGGGGAACTATGGCTACACCTTC	CASSFNPPSGNYGYTF	TRBV27	NA	NA	16	TRBJ1-2
TGTGCCAGCGGACAGGGGAATTTGAACACTGAAGCTTTCTTT	CASGQGNLNTEAFF	TRBV7-2	NA	TRBD1	14	TRBJ1-1
TGCGCCAGTAGCTTGGCCTTAGGCGTGCCTGAAGCTTTCTTT	CASSLALGVPEAFF	TRBV5-1	NA	NA	14	TRBJ1-1
TGTGCCAGCTCACCAAGAGATGTGGCAGGGGGCGGCTCACCCCTCCACTTT	CASSPRDVAGGGSPLHF	TRBV18	NA	TRBD1	17	TRBJ1-6
TGCAGCGTCTACAGGTTCCAGAACACTGAAGCTTTCTTT	CSVYRFQNTEAFF	TRBV29-1	NA	NA	13	TRBJ1-1
TGTGCCAGCAGCTGGGGACACCTCACCGGGGAGCTGTTTTTT	CASSWGHLTGELFF	TRBV7-2	few	NA	14	TRBJ2-2
TGCAGTGCTCGGGGACTAGCGGCCTACGAGCAGTACTTC	CSARGLAAYEQYF	TRBV20-1	NA	TRBD2	13	TRBJ2-7
TGTGCCAGCAGCTACACAGGGGGCGACTATGGCTACACCTTC	CASSYTGGDYGYTF	TRBV5-4	few	TRBD1	14	TRBJ1-2
TGTGCCAGTAGTATCACCCGGTACTCTGGAAACACCATATATTTT	CASSITRYSGNTIYF	TRBV19	few	NA	15	TRBJ1-3
TGTGCCAGTAGTCTTGAGCGACAGGGATACGATCAGCCCCAGCATTTT	CASSLERQGYDQPQHF	TRBV19	few	TRBD1	16	TRBJ1-5
TGTGCCAGCAGTTTATCGTATCGCTCAGTTTATAATTCACCCCTCCACTTT	CASSLSYRSVYNSPLHF	TRBV27	NA	NA	17	TRBJ1-6
TGTGCCAGCAGTAAGGGACTAGCGTCTGAGACCCAGTACTTC	CASSKGLASETQYF	TRBV6-1	few	TRBD2	14	TRBJ2-5
TGCAGTGCTAGATACGGGAGGCAGGCCGAGACCCAGTACTTC	CSARYGRQAETQYF	TRBV20-1	NA	TRBD2	14	TRBJ2-5
TGCAGCGTTGAACAGGGGGACGGTCAAGAGACCCAGTACTTC	CSVEQGDGQETQYF	TRBV29-1	NA	TRBD1	14	TRBJ2-5
TGCAGCGTCATCAACCGGGACTTGCTGTACTTC	CSVINRDLLYF	TRBV29-1	NA	NA	11	TRBJ2-4
TGCAGTGCGACCTCAGGGGGAAGATGGGACACTGAAGCTTTCTTT	CSATSGGRWDTEAFF	TRBV20-1	NA	TRBD1	15	TRBJ1-1
TGTGCCAGTACCAGGGGGAGGGGACGGACTCAGGCTCTTCGTACTGAAGCTTTCTTT	CASTRGRGRTQALRTEAFF	TRBV19	few	TRBD1	19	TRBJ1-1
TGTGCCAGCAGAATCGGGACAGGTCTGAACACTGAAGCTTTCTTT	CASRIGTGLNTEAFF	TRBV6-2/TRBV6-3	NA	TRBD1	15	TRBJ1-1
TGTGCCAGCAGTCCGGGACTAAGATCCAACTACGAGCAGTACTTC	CASSPGLRSNYEQYF	TRBV27	NA	TRBD2	15	TRBJ2-7
TGCAGTGCTAGAGATCGAGGAGCGGGAGGAACAGATACGCAGTATTTT	CSARDRGAGGTDTQYF	TRBV20-1	NA	TRBD2	16	TRBJ2-3
TGCAGTGCTAGCTATTGGGGGCGGAACACAGATACGCAGTATTTT	CSASYWGRNTDTQYF	TRBV20-1	few	NA	15	TRBJ2-3
TGCAGTGCTAGAGGGTCAAGACATAGCAATCAGCCCCAGCATTTT	CSARGSRHSNQPQHF	TRBV20-1	NA	NA	15	TRBJ1-5
TGTGCCAGCAGCTATACAGGGGCTAACTATGGCTACACCTTC	CASSYTGANYGYTF	TRBV7-9	NA	TRBD1	14	TRBJ1-2